The rows below give T cell receptor beta chains drawn from one sample of a study of blood T cells in healthy people across ages. TCRdb used MiXCR to reprocess the 5' RACE reads, holding one entry per CDR3 protein. The sample contains around 400,000 distinct CDR3 sequences, about half of which appear only once. The sample taken for sequencing was blood. These receptor sequences come from a man between 60 and 75 years old in good health. CDR3s include the opening cysteine and the closing phenylalanine or tryptophan. Each record gives: clone size, V gene, D gene, J gene, CDR3 protein, CDR3 DNA. A D gene is named only where the DNA matches it firmly. Only part of the rows carry a size: once, few, many, or a class if the clone is expanded.

NA	TRBV29-1	TRBD1	TRBJ2-7	CSATGQIYNEQYF	TGCAGCGCAACGGGACAGATCTACAATGAGCAGTACTTC
NA	TRBV6-5	TRBD1	TRBJ2-3	CASKGAVDTQYF	TGTGCCAGCAAGGGGGCTGTAGATACGCAGTATTTT
NA	TRBV4-3	TRBD2	TRBJ2-1	CASSQDLLAAFGNEQFF	TGCGCCAGCAGTCAGGATCTCCTAGCGGCCTTTGGGAATGAGCAGTTCTTC
NA	TRBV20-1	NA	TRBJ2-3	CSARLRSTDTQYF	TGCAGTGCTAGGTTAAGGAGCACAGATACGCAGTATTTT
NA	TRBV7-2	NA	TRBJ2-5	CASSLAGRGGLVGIQYF	TGTGCCAGCAGCTTAGCCGGGCGGGGCGGGTTGGTAGGAATCCAGTACTTC
few	TRBV20-1	NA	TRBJ2-1	CSALQSSLNEQFF	TGCAGTGCTCTCCAATCCTCCCTCAATGAGCAGTTCTTC
few	TRBV7-2	NA	TRBJ1-2	CASSLASINYGYTF	TGTGCCAGCAGCTTAGCGTCCATAAACTATGGCTACACCTTC
NA	TRBV20-1	NA	TRBJ2-3	CSASWAVGTDTQYF	TGCAGTGCTAGTTGGGCAGTAGGCACAGATACGCAGTATTTT
few	TRBV6-5	NA	TRBJ2-7	CASSYGGHTDEQYF	TGTGCCAGCAGTTACGGGGGGCACACGGACGAGCAGTACTTC
NA	TRBV6-5	TRBD1	TRBJ1-5	CASSRTGGSNQPQHF	TGTGCCAGCAGTAGGACAGGGGGCAGCAATCAGCCCCAGCATTTT
NA	TRBV7-2	NA	TRBJ2-1	CASSLRQGSDNEQFF	TGTGCCAGCAGCCTACGCCAGGGGAGTGACAATGAGCAGTTCTTC
few	TRBV7-2	NA	TRBJ2-1	CASSLDRASYNEQFF	TGTGCCAGCAGCTTAGATCGGGCCTCCTACAATGAGCAGTTCTTC
NA	TRBV5-6	NA	TRBJ1-2	CASSSLGGNYGYTF	TGTGCCAGCAGTTCCCTTGGGGGCAACTATGGCTACACCTTC
NA	TRBV29-1	TRBD1	TRBJ2-5	CSVKNRGREETQYF	TGCAGCGTTAAAAACAGGGGGCGGGAGGAGACCCAGTACTTC
few	TRBV7-9	NA	TRBJ1-2	CASSLRSSGGGYTF	TGTGCCAGCAGCTTAAGGTCCTCCGGGGGAGGCTACACCTTC
few	TRBV7-9	NA	TRBJ1-2	CASSLGDGGYTF	TGTGCCAGCAGCTTAGGGGACGGGGGCTACACCTTC
NA	TRBV29-1	NA	TRBJ1-1	CSVSRGSTEAFF	TGCAGCGTTTCCCGGGGAAGCACTGAAGCTTTCTTT
many	TRBV7-2	NA	TRBJ2-7	CASSLASDRTYEQYF	TGTGCCAGCAGCTTAGCTTCCGACAGGACCTACGAGCAGTACTTC
NA	TRBV5-1	NA	TRBJ2-7	CASSAGNYEQYF	TGCGCCAGCAGCGCAGGAAACTACGAGCAGTACTTC
NA	TRBV7-2	TRBD2	TRBJ2-7	CASSPRTSRTYEQYF	TGTGCCAGCAGCCCTAGGACTAGCCGAACCTACGAGCAGTACTTC
NA	TRBV7-9	NA	TRBJ2-7	CASSLVEDLTYEQYF	TGTGCCAGCAGCCTAGTGGAGGACCTTACCTACGAGCAGTACTTC
NA	TRBV6-2/TRBV6-3	NA	TRBJ1-2	CASYSLAGANYGYTF	TGTGCCAGCTATAGTTTGGCAGGAGCTAACTATGGCTACACCTTC
NA	TRBV7-9	NA	TRBJ1-2	CASSEGPDGNGYTF	TGTGCCAGCAGCGAGGGACCGGACGGGAATGGCTACACCTTC
NA	TRBV6-6	TRBD1	TRBJ2-7	CASSGGQGLYEQYF	TGTGCCAGCAGTGGGGGACAGGGCCTTTACGAGCAGTACTTC
once	TRBV27	NA	TRBJ1-1	CASRRAPGEAFF	TGTGCCAGCAGAAGGGCCCCAGGCGAAGCTTTCTTT
few	TRBV20-1	NA	TRBJ2-1	CSARAHDLVQFF	TGCAGTGCTAGAGCCCACGACTTGGTGCAGTTCTTC
NA	TRBV6-6	TRBD2	TRBJ2-1	CASSPGGVGSYNEQFF	TGTGCCAGCAGCCCCGGGGGGGTCGGCTCCTACAATGAGCAGTTCTTC
NA	TRBV12-3/TRBV12-4	TRBD1	TRBJ2-2	CASSSRDRDLTGELFF	TGTGCCAGCAGTTCCCGGGACAGGGACTTGACCGGGGAGCTGTTTTTT
NA	TRBV20-1	NA	TRBJ1-2	CSALEGSYGYTF	TGCAGTGCTCTTGAAGGAAGCTATGGCTACACCTTC
NA	TRBV27	TRBD1	TRBJ1-2	CASSSTGGGGYTF	TGTGCCAGCAGTTCTACAGGGGGCGGGGGCTACACCTTC
NA	TRBV7-2	TRBD1	TRBJ2-1	CASSRDRVTQFF	TGTGCCAGCAGCCGGGACAGGGTGACGCAGTTCTTC
NA	TRBV7-2	TRBD1	TRBJ2-3	CASTRTGVSTDTQYF	TGTGCCAGCACCCGAACAGGGGTCAGCACAGATACGCAGTATTTT
NA	TRBV5-1	NA	TRBJ2-3	CASSLDQEDTQYF	TGCGCCAGCAGCTTGGATCAGGAGGATACGCAGTATTTT